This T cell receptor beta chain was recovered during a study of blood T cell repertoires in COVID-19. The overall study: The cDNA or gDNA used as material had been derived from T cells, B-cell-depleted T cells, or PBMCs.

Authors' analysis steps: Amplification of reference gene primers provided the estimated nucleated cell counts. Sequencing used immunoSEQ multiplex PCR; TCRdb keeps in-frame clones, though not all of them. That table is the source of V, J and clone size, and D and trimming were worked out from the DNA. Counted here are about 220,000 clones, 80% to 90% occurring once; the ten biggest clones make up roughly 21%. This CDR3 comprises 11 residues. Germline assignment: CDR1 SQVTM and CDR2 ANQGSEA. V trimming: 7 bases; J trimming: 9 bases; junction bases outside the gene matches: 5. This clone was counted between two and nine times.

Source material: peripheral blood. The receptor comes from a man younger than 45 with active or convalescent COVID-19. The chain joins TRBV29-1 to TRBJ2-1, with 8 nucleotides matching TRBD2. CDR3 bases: TGCAGCGGTGGAGCGGGAGTTGAGCAGTTCTTC. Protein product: CSGGAGVEQFF.